This T cell receptor beta chain was sequenced during a study of T cell repertoires in cytomegalovirus infection. Study overall: The authors relied on CMV epitopes, both recently identified HLA-C-restricted and well-studied HLA-B-restricted. General study findings and limits: The ex vivo response was dominated by HLA-C-restricted CMV-specific TCR beta clonotypes.

TCRdb called the reads again in MiXCR, with one record for every CDR3 protein. The sample yields about 500,000 distinct CDR3 sequences, more than 30% seen once. CDR3 length: 12 amino acids. V was pared by 3 bases and J by 11 bases, with 10 bases between. Germline CDR1 SGHTA, CDR2 FQGNSA. This clonotype was recorded many times. Its antigen is not identified. The sample was cultured PBMCs, taken from culture after CMV antigen stimulation. This receptor was taken from a human donor in good health (CMV status not recorded). Some clones in this sample may be carry-over from other donors' samples. The chain couples TRBV7-2 to TRBJ1-4; D is possibly TRBD1 (6 bases). CDR3 in DNA: TGTGCCAGCAGCTTGGACAGCACCAAACTGTTTTTT. Translated, it gives CASSLDSTKLFF.